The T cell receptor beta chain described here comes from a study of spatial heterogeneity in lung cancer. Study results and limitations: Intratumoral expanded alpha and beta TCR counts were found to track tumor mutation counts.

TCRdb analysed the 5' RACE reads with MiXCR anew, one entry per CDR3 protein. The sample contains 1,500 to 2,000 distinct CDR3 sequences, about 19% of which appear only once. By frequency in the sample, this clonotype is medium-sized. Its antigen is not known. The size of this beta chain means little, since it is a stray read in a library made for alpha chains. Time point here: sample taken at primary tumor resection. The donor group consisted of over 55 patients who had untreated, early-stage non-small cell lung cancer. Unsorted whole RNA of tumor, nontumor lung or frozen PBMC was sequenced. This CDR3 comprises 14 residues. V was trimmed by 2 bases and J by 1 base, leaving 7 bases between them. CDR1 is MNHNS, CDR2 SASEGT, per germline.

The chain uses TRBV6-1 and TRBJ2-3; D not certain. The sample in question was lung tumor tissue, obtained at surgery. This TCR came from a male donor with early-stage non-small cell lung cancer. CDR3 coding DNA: TGTGCCAGCAGTGAATTCTGGGGCACAGATACGCAGTATTTT. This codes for CASSEFWGTDTQYF.